The 16 T cell receptor beta chains below were found in one sample sequenced in a study of human T cells and chemical hapten exposure. Described time point: patch test 1, 2 weeks after DPC sensitization. Documented treatment: therapeutic diphenylcyclopropenone sensitization with weekly scalp DPC. TCRdb reanalysed the RACE reads using MiXCR and keeps one entry per CDR3 protein. The repertoire holds some 190,000 distinct CDR3 sequences, with about 20% as singletons. Sequenced here: whole blood, sampled in connection with sensitization to the hapten diphenylcyclopropenone (DPC). Every receptor here comes from a woman in her forties or fifties with alopecia areata. Some clones in this sample may be carry-over from other donors' samples.

The gene calls are TRBV12-3 or TRBV12-4 and TRBJ2-5, with D uncertain. With 2 bases removed from V and 1 base from J, the gap between germline ends came to 8 bases. The CDR3 is made up of 14 amino acids. The DNA for the CDR3 is TGTGCCAGCAGTTTACGGGCAGCCCAAGAGACCCAGTACTTC. This codes for CASSLRAAQETQYF.

As regards this clonotype: Mismatch with germline at one junction end may stem from a read error. This sequence joins TRBV29-1 and TRBJ2-7, with TRBD1 matching over 10 bases. Germline V gene lookup returns CDR1 SQVTM and CDR2 ANQGSEA. The CDR3 has 13 residues. The CDR3 here is CSVEDEGQGLFYF. The CDR3 region has the DNA TGCAGCGTAGAAGATGAGGGACAGGGGTTGTTTTACTTC.

The chain uses TRBV11-2 and TRBJ2-7; D is undetermined. The CDR3 sequence is 11 residues long. Germline V CDR1 and CDR2: SGHAT, FQNNGV. Trimming removed 5 bases at V and 5 bases at J, with 7 bases between. CDR3 coding DNA: TGTGCCAGCAGCGAAAAACACGAGCAGTACTTC. Translating it yields CASSEKHEQYF.

This clonotype was observed a handful of times. CDR3 in amino acids: CSVQRGSNEQFF. CDR3 DNA sequence: TGCAGCGTTCAGAGGGGGTCCAATGAGCAGTTCTTC. The chain couples TRBV29-1 to TRBJ2-1; possible D gene TRBD1, 6 bases. V was clipped by 5 bases and J by 6 bases, with 11 bases between them. The CDR3 spans 12 residues. Germline CDR1 SQVTM, CDR2 ANQGSEA.

The chain carries TRBV20-1 and TRBJ2-1; tentatively, D is TRBD1 (6 bases). There are 15 residues in the CDR3. Germline values: CDR1 DFQATT, CDR2 SNEGSKA (reference sequence). Trimming removed 3 bases from V and 5 bases from J, with 17 bases in between. As DNA, the CDR3 is TGCAGTGCTAGGGAAGCCGGGACACCGAACAATGAGCAGTTCTTC. Translated: CSAREAGTPNNEQFF.

This chain uses TRBV20-1 with TRBJ2-2; 10 bases are a match to TRBD2. Germline V gene lookup returns CDR1 DFQATT and CDR2 SNEGSKA (reference sequence). After removal of 3 bases from V and 6 bases from J, the junction contained 7 bases not matched to a gene. This CDR3 comprises 15 residues. In DNA form, the CDR3 reads TGCAGTGCTAGTAGCCTAGCGGGAGAGCCCGGGGAGCTGTTTTTT. Protein sequence: CSASSLAGEPGELFF.

In this sample, this clonotype turned up a few times. The V and J genes are TRBV7-3 and TRBJ2-1, with TRBD2 matching over 13 bases. V trimming: 6 bases; J trimming: 6 bases; junction bases outside the gene matches: 5. CDR3 length equals 15 residues. Germline V gene sequence: CDR1 SGHTA, CDR2 FQGTGA. CDR3 DNA: TGTGCCAGCAGTATAGGACTAGCGGGAGTCAATGAGCAGTTCTTC. It specifies CASSIGLAGVNEQFF.

The rearrangement links TRBV29-1 to TRBJ2-2, with D maybe TRBD1 (5 bases). V dropped 3 bases and J dropped 6 bases, with 11 bases sitting between them. Germline loops: CDR1 SQVTM, CDR2 ANQGSEA. CDR3 length equals 13 residues. CDR3 DNA: TGCAGCGTTGACAAGCAGGGCGCCGGGGAGCTGTTTTTT. It codes for CSVDKQGAGELFF.

The J gene is TRBJ1-3, the V gene TRBV7-9, with D possibly matching TRBD1 (5 bases). Looked up from germline, CDR1 is SEHNR and CDR2 is FQNEAQ (reference sequence). Trimming left V 5 bases short and J 0 bases short, with 11 bases between. This CDR3 is 15 amino acids long. CDR3 in DNA: TGTGCCAGCAGCGGGACCGAGAGCTCTGGAAACACCATATATTTT. Translation: CASSGTESSGNTIYF.

This chain joins TRBV5-1 and TRBJ2-5; D remains ambiguous. The V gene's germline CDR1 is SGHRS and CDR2 YFSETQ. V dropped 1 base and J dropped 1 base, with 5 bases sitting between them. The CDR3 loop spans 13 amino acids. Here the CDR3 reads CASSLRTQETQYF. The DNA of the CDR3 is TGCGCCAGCAGCTTGAGGACCCAAGAGACCCAGTACTTC. The variable domain in full, completed from reference TRBV5-1 and TRBJ2-5, reads KAGVTQTPRYLIKTRGQQVTLSCSPISGHRSVSWYQQTPGQGLQFLFEYFSETQRNKGNFPGRFSGRQFSNSRSEMNVSTLELGDSALYLCASSLRTQETQYFGPGTRLLVL.

Comments on this clonotype: One junction end disagrees with the germline gene, perhaps due to a read error. V usage is TRBV7-8 and J usage is TRBJ2-1; TRBD2 aligns across 9 bases. From germline, CDR1 is SGHVS and CDR2 FQNEAQ. The CDR3 contains 15 residues. The CDR3 reads CANSPTSGAYNEQFF. DNA for the CDR3: TGTGCCAACAGCCCGACTAGCGGAGCCTACAATGAGCAGTTCTTC. Filled out from reference TRBV7-8 and TRBJ2-1, the complete variable domain reads GAGVSQSPRYKVAKRGQDVALRCDPISGHVSLFWYQQALGQGPEFLTYFQNEAQLDKSGLPSDRFFAERPEGSVSTLKIQRTQQEDSAVYLCANSPTSGAYNEQFFGPGTRLTVL.

The chain employs TRBV7-2 and TRBJ2-5; 9 bases line up with TRBD1. V lost 5 bases, J lost 1 base, and 14 bases stayed unmatched. Per germline, CDR1 SGHTA and CDR2 FQGNSA. This CDR3 is built from 18 residues. CDR3 nucleotide sequence: TGTGCCAGCAGCCCGCAGAAAGGGACAGGGATATTCCAAGAGACCCAGTACTTC. It codes for CASSPQKGTGIFQETQYF.

The rearrangement links TRBV9 to TRBJ2-3; TRBD1 agrees at 8 bases. In germline, CDR1 is SGDLS, CDR2 YYNGEE. Trimming took 3 bases from V and 7 from J; bases not matched to a gene: 7. This CDR3 has 14 amino acids. The CDR3 sequence: CASSADREWYTQYF. CDR3 nucleotides: TGTGCCAGCAGCGCGGACAGGGAATGGTATACGCAGTATTTT.

This clonotype was observed a single time. The V call is TRBV12-3 or TRBV12-4, the J call TRBJ2-3; D remains unclear. The CDR3 length is 13 residues. The germline V and J ends were trimmed by 2 bases and 3 bases, with 6 bases remaining between them. The CDR3 spells CASSLSRTDTQYF. DNA of the CDR3: TGTGCCAGCAGTTTATCCCGTACAGATACGCAGTATTTT.

The CDR3 is CASSSTGTAAGELFF. The CDR3 nucleotides read TGTGCCAGCAGCTCAACCGGGACCGCAGCCGGGGAGCTGTTTTTT. V gene TRBV7-9 combines with J gene TRBJ2-2; D might be TRBD1 or TRBD2, each matching 5 bases. The CDR3 loop spans 15 amino acids. CDR1 is SEHNR and CDR2 is FQNEAQ in the germline V gene (reference sequence). V was clipped by 4 bases and J by 6 bases, with 15 bases between them.

The sample holds a few counts of this clonotype. The chain is built from TRBV19 and TRBJ2-1, with 13 positions matching TRBD2. Trimming cost V 4 bases and J 6 bases; bases outside gene matches: 9. The CDR3 has 17 residues. The V gene's germline CDR1 is LNHDA and CDR2 SQIVND (reference sequence). CDR3 nucleotides: TGTGCCAGTAGTACCTCCTTACTAGCGGGAGGGACCAATGAGCAGTTCTTC. Amino acids: CASSTSLLAGGTNEQFF.